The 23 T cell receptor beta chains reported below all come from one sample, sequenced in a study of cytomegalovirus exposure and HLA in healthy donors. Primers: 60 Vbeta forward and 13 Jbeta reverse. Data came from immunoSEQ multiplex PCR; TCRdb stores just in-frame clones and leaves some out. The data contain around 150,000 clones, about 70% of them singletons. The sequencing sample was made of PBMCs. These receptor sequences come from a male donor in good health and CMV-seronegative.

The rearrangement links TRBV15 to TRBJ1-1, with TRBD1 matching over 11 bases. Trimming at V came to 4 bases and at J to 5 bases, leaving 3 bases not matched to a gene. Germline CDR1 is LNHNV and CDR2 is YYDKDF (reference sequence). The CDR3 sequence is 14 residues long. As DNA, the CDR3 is TGTGCCACCAGCACACGGGACAGGGGGACTGAAGCTTTCTTT. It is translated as CATSTRDRGTEAFF.

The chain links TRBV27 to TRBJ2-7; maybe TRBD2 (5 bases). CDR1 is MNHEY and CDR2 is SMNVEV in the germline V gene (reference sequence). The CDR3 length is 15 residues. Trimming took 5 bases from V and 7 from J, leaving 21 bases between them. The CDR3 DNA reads TGTGCCAGCAGTATCTCCTACGGACTCCCTAATGAGCAGTACTTC. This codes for CASSISYGLPNEQYF.

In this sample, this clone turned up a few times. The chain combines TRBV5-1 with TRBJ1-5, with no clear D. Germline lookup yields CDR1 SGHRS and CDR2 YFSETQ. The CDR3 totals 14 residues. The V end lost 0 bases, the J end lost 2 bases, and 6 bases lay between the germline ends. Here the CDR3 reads CASSLDSGNQPQHF. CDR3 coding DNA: TGCGCCAGCAGCTTGGATAGTGGCAATCAGCCCCAGCATTTT.

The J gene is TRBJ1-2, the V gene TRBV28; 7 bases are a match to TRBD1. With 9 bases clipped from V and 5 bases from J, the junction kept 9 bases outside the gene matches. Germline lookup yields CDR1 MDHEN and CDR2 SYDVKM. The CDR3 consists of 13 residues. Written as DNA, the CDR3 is TGTGCCAGTTCGAGAGGGGGCACTTATGGCTACACCTTC. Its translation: CASSRGGTYGYTF.

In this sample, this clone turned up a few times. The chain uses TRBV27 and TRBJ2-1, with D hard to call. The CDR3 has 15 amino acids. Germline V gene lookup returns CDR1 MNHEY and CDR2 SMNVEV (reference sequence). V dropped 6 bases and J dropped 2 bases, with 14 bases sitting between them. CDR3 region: CASSPLADAYNEQFF. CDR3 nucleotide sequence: TGTGCCAGCAGCCCCTTGGCGGATGCCTACAATGAGCAGTTCTTC.

The CDR3 spells CASSPDTYNSPLHF. DNA for the CDR3: TGCGCCAGCAGCCCGGACACCTATAATTCACCCCTCCACTTT. The V call is TRBV5-1, the J call TRBJ1-6; D is perhaps TRBD1 (5 bases). Trimming cost V 4 bases and J 2 bases, with 7 bases left between them. CDR1 SGHRS and CDR2 YFSETQ come from the germline V gene. This CDR3 is built from 14 residues.

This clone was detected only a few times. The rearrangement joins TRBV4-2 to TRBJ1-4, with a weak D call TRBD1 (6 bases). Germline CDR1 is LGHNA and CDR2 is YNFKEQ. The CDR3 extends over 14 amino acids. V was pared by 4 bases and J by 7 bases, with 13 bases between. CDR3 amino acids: CASSRGGDSEKLFF. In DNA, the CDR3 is TGTGCCAGCAGCCGAGGGGGGGATAGTGAAAAACTGTTTTTT.

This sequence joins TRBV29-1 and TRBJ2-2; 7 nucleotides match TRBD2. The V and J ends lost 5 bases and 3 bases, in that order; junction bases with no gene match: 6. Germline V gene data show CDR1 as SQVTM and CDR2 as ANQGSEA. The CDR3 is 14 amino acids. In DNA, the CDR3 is TGCAGCGTTTGGCTAGCGGACCACACCGGGGAGCTGTTTTTT. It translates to CSVWLADHTGELFF.

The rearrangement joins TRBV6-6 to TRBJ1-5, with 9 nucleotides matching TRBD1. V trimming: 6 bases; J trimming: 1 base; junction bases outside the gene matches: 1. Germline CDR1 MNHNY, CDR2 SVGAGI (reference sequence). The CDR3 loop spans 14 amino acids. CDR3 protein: CASRQGASNQPQHF. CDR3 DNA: TGTGCCAGCAGACAGGGGGCGAGCAATCAGCCCCAGCATTTT.

CDR3 bases: TGTGCCAGCAGTTCACAGGGAGGGGCTGAAGCTTTCTTT. The encoded protein is CASSSQGGAEAFF. The rearrangement joins TRBV6-4 to TRBJ1-1; tentative D call: TRBD1 (6 bases). The length of the CDR3 is 13 residues. The V and J ends lost 5 bases and 6 bases respectively, with 13 bases between them. CDR1 is MRHNA, CDR2 SNTAGT, per germline.

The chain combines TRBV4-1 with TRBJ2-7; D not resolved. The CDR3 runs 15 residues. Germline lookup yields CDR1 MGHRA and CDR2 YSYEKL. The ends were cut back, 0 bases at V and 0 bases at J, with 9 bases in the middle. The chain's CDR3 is CASSQERGGSYEQYF. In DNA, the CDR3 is TGCGCCAGCAGCCAAGAAAGAGGCGGCTCCTACGAGCAGTACTTC.

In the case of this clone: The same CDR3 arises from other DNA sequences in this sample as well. Here the CDR3 reads CASSTGQGYGYTF. The CDR3 DNA follows: TGTGCCAGCAGTACAGGACAGGGCTATGGCTACACCTTC. V usage is TRBV28 and J usage is TRBJ1-2, with 8 bases aligning to TRBD1. Germline-derived CDR1 and CDR2 are MDHEN and SYDVKM. The V and J ends lost 5 bases and 4 bases, in that order; junction bases with no gene match: 3. The CDR3 runs 13 residues.

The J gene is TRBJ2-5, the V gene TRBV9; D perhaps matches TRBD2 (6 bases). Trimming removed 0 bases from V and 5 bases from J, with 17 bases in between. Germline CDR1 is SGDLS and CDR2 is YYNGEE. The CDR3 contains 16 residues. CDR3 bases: TGTGCCAGCAGCGTAGCGGGCCGGGGCGCGGGGGAGACCCAGTACTTC. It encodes CASSVAGRGAGETQYF.

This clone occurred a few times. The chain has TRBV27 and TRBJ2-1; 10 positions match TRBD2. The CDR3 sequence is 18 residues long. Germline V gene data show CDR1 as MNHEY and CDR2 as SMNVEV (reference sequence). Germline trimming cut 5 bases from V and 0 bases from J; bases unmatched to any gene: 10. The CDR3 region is CASSGPSGRQSSYNEQFF. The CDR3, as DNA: TGTGCCAGCAGTGGTCCTAGCGGGAGACAGAGCTCCTACAATGAGCAGTTCTTC.

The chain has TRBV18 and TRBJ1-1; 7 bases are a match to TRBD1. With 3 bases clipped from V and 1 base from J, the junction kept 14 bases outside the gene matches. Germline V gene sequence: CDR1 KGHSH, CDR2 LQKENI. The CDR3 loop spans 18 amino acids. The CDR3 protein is CASSPILRDSGWNTEAFF. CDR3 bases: TGTGCCAGCTCACCCATCCTCCGGGACAGTGGGTGGAACACTGAAGCTTTCTTT.

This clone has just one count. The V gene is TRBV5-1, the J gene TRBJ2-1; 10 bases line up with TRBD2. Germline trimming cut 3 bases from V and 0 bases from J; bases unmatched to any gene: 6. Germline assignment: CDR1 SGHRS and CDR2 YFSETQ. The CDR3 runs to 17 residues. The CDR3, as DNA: TGCGCCAGCAGCTCGGTCCCTAGCGGGAGCTCCTACAATGAGCAGTTCTTC. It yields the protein CASSSVPSGSSYNEQFF.

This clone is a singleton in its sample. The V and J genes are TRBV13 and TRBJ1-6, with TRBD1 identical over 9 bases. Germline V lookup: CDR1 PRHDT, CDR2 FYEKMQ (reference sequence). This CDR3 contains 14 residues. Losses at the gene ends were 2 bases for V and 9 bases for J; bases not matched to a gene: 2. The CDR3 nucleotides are TGTGCCAGCAGCTTACGGGACAGGGTTTCACCCCTCCACTTT. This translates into CASSLRDRVSPLHF.

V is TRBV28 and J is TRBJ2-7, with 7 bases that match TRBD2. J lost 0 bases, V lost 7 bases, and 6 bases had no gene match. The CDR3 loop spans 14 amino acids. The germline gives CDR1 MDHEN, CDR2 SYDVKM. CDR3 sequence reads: CASMWGGGSYEQYF. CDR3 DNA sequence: TGTGCCAGCATGTGGGGGGGAGGCTCCTACGAGCAGTACTTC.

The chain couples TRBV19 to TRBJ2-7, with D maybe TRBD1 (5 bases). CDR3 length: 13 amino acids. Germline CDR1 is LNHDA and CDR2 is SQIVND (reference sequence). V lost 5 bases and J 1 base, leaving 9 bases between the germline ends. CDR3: CASSPQESYEQYF. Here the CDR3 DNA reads TGTGCCAGTAGTCCACAGGAGTCCTACGAGCAGTACTTC. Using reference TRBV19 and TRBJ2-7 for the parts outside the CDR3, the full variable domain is DGGITQSPKYLFRKEGQNVTLSCEQNLNHDAMYWYRQDPGQGLRLIYYSQIVNDFQKGDIAEGYSVSREKKESFPLTVTSAQKNPTAFYLCASSPQESYEQYFGPGTRLTVT.

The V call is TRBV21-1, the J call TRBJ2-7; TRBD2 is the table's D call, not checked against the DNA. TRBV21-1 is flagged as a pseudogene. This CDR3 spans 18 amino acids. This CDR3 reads CASSTLAGGILSSYEQYF. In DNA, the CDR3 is TGTGCCAGCAGCACACTAGCGGGAGGCATCTTGAGCTCCTACGAGCAGTACTTC.

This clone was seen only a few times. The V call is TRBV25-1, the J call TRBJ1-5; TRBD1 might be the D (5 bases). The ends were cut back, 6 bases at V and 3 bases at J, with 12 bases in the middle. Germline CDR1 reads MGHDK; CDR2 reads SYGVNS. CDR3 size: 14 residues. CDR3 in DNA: TGTGCCAGCAGGGGAGGAGGGGACAATCAGCCCCAGCATTTT. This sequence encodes CASRGGGDNQPQHF.

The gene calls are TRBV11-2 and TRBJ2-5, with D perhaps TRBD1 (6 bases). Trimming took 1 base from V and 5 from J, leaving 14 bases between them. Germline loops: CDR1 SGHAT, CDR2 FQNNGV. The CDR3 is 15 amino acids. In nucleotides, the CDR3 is TGTGCCAGCAGCTTAGTTTCAGGGGCTTGGGAGACCCAGTACTTC. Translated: CASSLVSGAWETQYF.

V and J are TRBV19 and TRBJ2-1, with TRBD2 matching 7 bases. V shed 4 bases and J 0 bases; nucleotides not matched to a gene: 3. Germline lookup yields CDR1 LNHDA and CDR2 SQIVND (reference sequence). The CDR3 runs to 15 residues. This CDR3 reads CASSSRGVSYNEQFF. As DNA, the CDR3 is TGTGCCAGTAGTAGTCGGGGGGTCTCCTACAATGAGCAGTTCTTC.